A single sample is the source of the 26 T cell receptor beta chains below, sequenced in a study of T-cell reconstitution after alpha-beta-depleted transplantation in children. TCRbeta library construction was performed incorporating unique molecular identifiers. TCRdb reprocessed the PCR reads via MiXCR and lists one record per CDR3 protein. The table lists a few hundred thousand distinct CDR3 sequences, approximately 10% of them singletons. The input for sequencing was PBMCs from the stem cell graft donor, taken from the stem cell graft. These receptors were collected from a human donor who donated a stem cell graft to a child with acute lymphoblastic leukemia.

This chain connects TRBV29-1 to TRBJ2-1; the match to TRBD1 covers 7 bases. The CDR3 totals 15 residues. CDR1 and CDR2 from the germline V gene are SQVTM and ANQGSEA. J gave up 2 bases and V 6 bases, and 10 bases lay outside the gene matches. CDR3 nucleotide sequence: TGCAGCGTAGAAACCGTGACAGGGACCTACAATGAGCAGTTCTTC. Translating gives CSVETVTGTYNEQFF.

This clonotype showed up just a few times. This chain uses TRBV24-1 with TRBJ2-3; TRBD2 agrees at 8 bases. The CDR3 consists of 16 residues. Germline CDR1 and CDR2: KGHDR and SFDVKD. The junction had 9 bases not matched to a gene; V was cut back by 4 bases and J by 4 bases. The CDR3 here is CATSDPTSVKADTQYF. CDR3 DNA: TGTGCCACCAGTGACCCGACTAGCGTAAAAGCAGATACGCAGTATTTT.

To note about this clonotype: A much larger clone lies a single base off, so this may be a read error. Here the CDR3 DNA reads TGTGCCAGCAGAATCCCAGGGGCGACCACTGAAGCTTACTTT. Encoded protein: CASRIPGATTEAYF. The chain recombines TRBV28 with TRBJ1-1; the D gene is possibly TRBD1 (6 bases). This CDR3 has 14 amino acids. CDR1 and CDR2 (germline): MDHEN, SYDVKM.

This clonotype appeared a few times. The rearrangement links TRBV9 to TRBJ2-7, with 7 positions matching TRBD1. Germline V gene sequence: CDR1 SGDLS, CDR2 YYNGEE. Trimming took 1 base from V and 2 from J; bases not matched to a gene: 6. There are 15 residues in the CDR3. CDR3 protein: CASSVQGVTTYEQYF. Here the CDR3 DNA reads TGTGCCAGCAGCGTACAGGGGGTTACAACCTACGAGCAGTACTTC. The complete variable domain, with remaining parts taken from reference TRBV9 and TRBJ2-7, reads DSGVTQTPKHLITATGQRVTLRCSPRSGDLSVYWYQQSLDQGLQFLIQYYNGEERAKGNILERFSAQQFPDLHSELNLSSLELGDSALYFCASSVQGVTTYEQYFGPGTRLTVT.

This clonotype was counted a few times. This chain uses TRBV20-1 with TRBJ1-4; a possible D gene is TRBD1 (6 bases). The CDR3 sequence is 17 residues long. Germline V gene lookup returns CDR1 DFQATT and CDR2 SNEGSKA (reference sequence). V lost 0 bases and J lost 0, with 14 bases in between. The CDR3 loop is CSARDRGAGATNEKLFF. DNA of the CDR3: TGCAGTGCTAGAGATCGGGGGGCTGGGGCAACTAATGAAAAACTGTTTTTT.

This clonotype was detected a few times. The CDR3: CASSQLVGNQETQYF. Here the CDR3 DNA reads TGTGCCAGCAGCCAGTTGGTGGGGAACCAAGAGACCCAGTACTTC. The gene calls are TRBV7-9 and TRBJ2-5; D unclear. CDR1 SEHNR and CDR2 FQNEAQ come from the germline V gene (reference sequence). V lost 5 bases, J lost 0 bases, and 13 bases lay in between. The CDR3 is 15 amino acids. Full variable domain (outside the CDR3, taken from reference TRBV7-9 and TRBJ2-5): DTGVSQNPRHKITKRGQNVTFRCDPISEHNRLYWYRQTLGQGPEFLTYFQNEAQLEKSRLLSDRFSAERPKGSFSTLEIQRTEQGDSAMYLCASSQLVGNQETQYFGPGTRLLVL.

This chain uses TRBV12-3 or TRBV12-4 with TRBJ2-5; D gene unclear. Between the trimmed V and J ends, which lost 7 bases and 6 bases, there was a span of 15 bases. This CDR3 is built from 13 residues. In DNA form, the CDR3 reads TGTGCCAGCACCCCCGGCGGCCAGAAGACCCAGTACTTC. Translation: CASTPGGQKTQYF.

This clonotype was counted only a few times. The chain employs TRBV29-1 and TRBJ2-2; D is perhaps TRBD2 (6 bases). Germline V lookup: CDR1 SQVTM, CDR2 ANQGSEA. Deletions cut 4 bases from V and 7 bases from J, with 7 bases between. The CDR3 covers 11 residues. The CDR3 bases are TGCAGCGTTGCGGGGGACGGGGAGCTGTTTTTT. It yields the protein CSVAGDGELFF.

In this sample, this clonotype turned up a few times. The chain combines TRBV29-1 with TRBJ1-5, with 12 bases aligning to TRBD1. The CDR3 contains 18 residues. The ends lost 1 base at V and 1 base at J; junction bases unmatched: 8. Germline lookup yields CDR1 SQVTM and CDR2 ANQGSEA. The CDR3 region is CSVEVAGTGGGSNQPQHF. CDR3 bases: TGCAGCGTTGAAGTTGCCGGGACAGGGGGCGGGAGCAATCAGCCCCAGCATTTT. Variable domain in full (rest from reference TRBV29-1 and TRBJ1-5): SAVISQKPSRDICQRGTSLTIQCQVDSQVTMMFWYRQQPGQSLTLIATANQGSEATYESGFVIDKFPISRPNLTFSTLTVSNMSPEDSSIYLCSVEVAGTGGGSNQPQHFGDGTRLSIL.

This clonotype was observed a handful of times. This chain uses TRBV4-3 with TRBJ2-7; 12 nucleotides match TRBD2. Per the germline V gene, CDR1 is LGHNA and CDR2 is YSLEER. The CDR3 is 19 amino acids. V shed 0 bases and J 0 bases; nucleotides not matched to a gene: 9. This chain's CDR3 is CASSQDILLAGGISYEQYF. The CDR3 bases are TGCGCCAGCAGCCAAGATATATTGCTAGCGGGAGGGATCTCCTACGAGCAGTACTTC.

The gene calls are TRBV11-2 and TRBJ2-1; maybe TRBD1 (6 bases). V shed 7 bases and J shed 7 bases, with 20 bases lying between them. The germline V gene encodes CDR1 SGHAT and CDR2 FQNNGV. This CDR3 has 15 residues. In DNA form, the CDR3 reads TGTGCCAGCACCTTTTGGGGGCGCAGTGTGAATGAGCAGTTCTTC. This translates into CASTFWGRSVNEQFF.

The J gene is TRBJ1-2, the V gene TRBV7-9; TRBD1 agrees at 10 bases. J lost 1 base, V lost 4 bases, and 3 bases had no gene match. The CDR3 extends over 15 amino acids. Germline CDR1 and CDR2: SEHNR and FQNEAQ (reference sequence). The CDR3 bases are TGTGCCAGCAGCTCGGGACAGGGGTTTAACTATGGCTACACCTTC. This sequence encodes CASSSGQGFNYGYTF.

The chain combines TRBV29-1 with TRBJ1-1; D is unresolved. Germline lookup yields CDR1 SQVTM and CDR2 ANQGSEA. This CDR3 region has 14 residues. Between the trimmed V and J ends, which lost 1 base and 1 base, there was a span of 10 bases. CDR3 sequence (DNA): TGCAGCGTTGAAGCGGAGGCAGGGAACACTGAAGCTTTCTTT. Protein: CSVEAEAGNTEAFF.

V usage is TRBV20-1 and J usage is TRBJ1-2; tentative D call: TRBD1 (5 bases). This CDR3 region has 15 residues. CDR1 DFQATT and CDR2 SNEGSKA come from the germline V gene (reference sequence). V was trimmed by 4 bases and J by 8 bases, leaving 23 bases between them. CDR3 coding DNA: TGCAGTGCTACAGGGACGTCCCCGGTCTTCGAGGGCTACACCTTC. This sequence encodes CSATGTSPVFEGYTF.

J is TRBJ2-3 and V is TRBV27; TRBD2 matches at 7 bases. J was trimmed by 3 bases and V by 2 bases; bases with no gene match: 17. This CDR3 has 19 amino acids. Germline V gives CDR1 MNHEY, CDR2 SMNVEV (reference sequence). The CDR3 DNA sequence: TGTGCCAGCAGTTTAGGGAAACACTATCTAGCGGTGGGGACAGATACGCAGTATTTT. Translation: CASSLGKHYLAVGTDTQYF.

The rearrangement joins TRBV5-1 to TRBJ2-1; 7 bases fit TRBD2. Trimming took 5 bases from V and 5 from J; bases not matched to a gene: 7. This CDR3 contains 14 residues. Germline assignment: CDR1 SGHRS and CDR2 YFSETQ. CDR3 sequence reads: CASSRLAENNEQFF. In nucleotides, the CDR3 is TGCGCCAGCAGTAGACTAGCAGAAAACAATGAGCAGTTCTTC.

Only a few counts were recorded for this clonotype. The genes are TRBV21-1 and TRBJ2-7. TRBV21-1 is an annotated pseudogene. This CDR3 region has 16 residues. The CDR3 region is CASSKVLCGRPYEQYF. DNA of the CDR3: TGTGCCAGCAGCAAAGTCCTATGCGGGAGGCCCTACGAGCAGTACTTC.

This clonotype has a handful of counts. One junction end does not reproduce the germline sequence, and a read error may be involved. The rearrangement links TRBV7-7 to TRBJ2-2, with 9 bases identical to TRBD2. Germline V gene data show CDR1 as SSHAT and CDR2 as FNYEAQ (reference sequence). CDR3 size: 18 residues. The DNA for the CDR3 is TGTGCTAGCAGCTTGGGAACTACCGGGACTAGCAACACCGGGGAGCTGTTTTTT. Its translation: CASSLGTTGTSNTGELFF.

The rearrangement links TRBV11-1 to TRBJ2-2; D gene unclear. Trimming left V 2 bases short and J 1 base short, with 17 bases between. CDR1 and CDR2 from the germline V gene are SGHAT and FQDESV (reference sequence). The CDR3 is 18 residues long. The DNA for the CDR3 is TGTGCCAGCAGCTTAATCCTCGTAGAGAGACAGAACACCGGGGAGCTGTTTTTT. Protein: CASSLILVERQNTGELFF.

The rearrangement joins TRBV3-1 to TRBJ2-7; TRBD1 agrees at 7 bases. The CDR3 consists of 15 residues. Losses at the gene ends were 3 bases for V and 0 bases for J; bases not matched to a gene: 5. Germline V CDR1 and CDR2: LGHDT, YNNKEL (reference sequence). In nucleotides, the CDR3 is TGTGCCAGCAGCCAGGAGAGACAGGGCTCCTACGAGCAGTACTTC. Encoded protein: CASSQERQGSYEQYF.

This clonotype was observed at least ten times. The chain carries TRBV7-6 and TRBJ2-7; the D is unclear. The CDR3 runs to 16 residues. V lost 1 base to trimming and J lost 2 bases, with 15 bases between them. CDR1 and CDR2 from the germline V gene are SGHVS and FNYEAQ. The CDR3 reads CASSLEPGAAPYEQYF. CDR3 DNA sequence: TGTGCCAGCAGCTTAGAACCGGGCGCGGCCCCCTACGAGCAGTACTTC.

The CDR3 protein is CASSLGGAHEQYF. DNA for the CDR3: TGTGCCAGCAGCTTAGGCGGGGCGCACGAGCAGTACTTC. V gene TRBV7-9 combines with J gene TRBJ2-7, with D possibly TRBD2 on 6 matching bases. V was trimmed by 1 base and J by 5 bases, leaving 9 bases between them. The length of the CDR3 is 13 residues. Germline CDR1 SEHNR, CDR2 FQNEAQ (reference sequence).

This rearrangement joins TRBV5-1 to TRBJ2-3, with TRBD1 identical over 8 bases. From germline, CDR1 is SGHRS and CDR2 YFSETQ. This CDR3 is 15 amino acids long. Losses at the gene ends were 4 bases for V and 3 bases for J; bases not matched to a gene: 7. The CDR3 loop reads CASSPGQEGTDTQYF. The DNA of the CDR3 is TGCGCCAGCAGCCCGGGACAGGAGGGGACAGATACGCAGTATTTT.

V is TRBV6-1 and J is TRBJ2-3; 8 bases fit TRBD2. The CDR3 has 15 amino acids. Germline-derived CDR1 and CDR2 are MNHNS and SASEGT. The junction had 7 bases not matched to a gene; V was cut back by 6 bases and J by 2 bases. DNA of the CDR3: TGTGCCAGCAGACTAGCGGAAATGGCCACAGATACGCAGTATTTT. Protein: CASRLAEMATDTQYF.

This rearrangement joins TRBV12-3 or TRBV12-4 to TRBJ1-5; no definite D call. This CDR3 has 13 residues. V lost 4 bases and J lost 3, with 7 bases in between. CDR3 sequence reads: CASSSHINQPQHF. DNA of the CDR3: TGTGCCAGCAGTTCACACATCAATCAGCCCCAGCATTTT.

The gene calls are TRBV12-3 or TRBV12-4 and TRBJ1-2; D possibly corresponds to TRBD1 (5 bases). Trimming shortened V by 6 bases and J by 1 base, and 12 bases separated the two germline ends. The CDR3 spans 14 residues. The CDR3 region is CASSLAGYNYGYTF. The CDR3 DNA follows: TGTGCCAGCAGCCTCGCAGGGTATAACTATGGCTACACCTTC.